Sequencing of this T cell receptor beta chain was carried out in a study of a mutant IDH1 vaccine in newly diagnosed glioma. Concerning this clone itself: No antigen is known for it.

Time point of the sample: week 5, during vaccination. A 20-mer mutant IDH1 peptide at 300 ug was injected subcutaneously with topical imiquimod. Only in-frame clones appear in the TCRdb table, and some are missing; sequencing was by immunoSEQ multiplex PCR. The sample includes around 38,000 clones, roughly 80% of them seen just once. The source of this sequence is a man aged 25 to 45 with glioma. The specimen comprised PBMCs, sampled from a glioma patient whose treatment included an IDH1 peptide vaccine.

CDR3 sequence (DNA): TGTGCCAGCAGCTTAGTCGGACGCGGGGGGCTCTCTGGGGCCAACGTCCTGACTTTC. It is translated as CASSLVGRGGLSGANVLTF. The J gene is TRBJ2-6, the V gene TRBV7-8; 8 bases align to TRBD2. The CDR3 is 19 residues long. After removal of 1 base from V and 0 bases from J, the junction contained 8 bases not matched to a gene. The germline gives CDR1 SGHVS, CDR2 FQNEAQ.